The clone carrying this TCR beta chain was seen a handful of times. The antigen is not known. One end of the junction is discordant with germline, which a read error may explain. The sample comes from a study of cytomegalovirus exposure and HLA in healthy donors. Per the germline V gene, CDR1 is LNHDA and CDR2 is SQIVND (reference sequence). The CDR3 is 17 residues long. Study-level results: Sequencing artifact likely explains a cluster of highly shared sequence variants. Listed as cytomegalovirus-associated were 164 TCR beta chains. Solely CMV serostatus was available to characterize immune exposure.

The PCR made use of 60 Vbeta and 13 Jbeta primers. The table came from immunoSEQ multiplex PCR; TCRdb's copy has only in-frame clones and leaves some out. The table has 90,000 to 120,000 clones, 82% seen once. The sequenced sample was PBMCs. This receptor was taken from a man aged 30 to 39 in good health and CMV-seropositive. The V gene is TRBV19, the J gene TRBJ2-6, with D tentatively TRBD1 (5 bases). CDR3 sequence: CASSIGGLTSGANGLTF. The CDR3 nucleotides read TGTGCCAGTAGTATAGGGGGCCTAACCTCTGGGGCCAACGGCCTGACTTTC.